A selection of T cell receptor beta chains follows, all from one sample in a study of vaccination and CD4 T cells after COVID-19. TCRdb reanalysed the PCR reads using MiXCR and keeps one entry per CDR3 protein. Of more than 15,000 distinct CDR3 sequences in the sample, approximately 40% are singletons; the top ten hold 7% to 9.5%. These receptors have no identified antigens. Sample: CD4+ T cells from blood, cultured in vitro, taken after SARS-CoV-2 vaccination. The receptors were gathered from a human donor who had recovered from COVID-19. The CDR3 runs from the conserved cysteine through the conserved F or W. Fields, in order: D gene, J gene, V gene, clone size, CDR3 DNA, CDR3 protein. D genes are given only for firm matches. Some rows have no size entry. The others give once, few or many, or a class for an expanded clone.

d_call: -
j_call: TRBJ2-6
v_call: TRBV6-4
clone_size: -
cdr3_nt: TGTGCCAGCAGTGACAGCCGCTCTGGGGCCAACGTCCTGACTTTC
cdr3_aa: CASSDSRSGANVLTF

d_call: -
j_call: TRBJ2-7
v_call: TRBV7-9
clone_size: -
cdr3_nt: TGTGCCAGCAGCTTAGTCTCGAACGAGCAGTACTTC
cdr3_aa: CASSLVSNEQYF

d_call: -
j_call: TRBJ2-7
v_call: TRBV20-1
clone_size: -
cdr3_nt: TGCAGTGCCCTGACAGGAATCGAGCAGTACTTC
cdr3_aa: CSALTGIEQYF

d_call: -
j_call: TRBJ2-7
v_call: TRBV7-9
clone_size: few
cdr3_nt: TGTGCCAGCAGCTCTTACTACGAGCAGTACTTC
cdr3_aa: CASSSYYEQYF

d_call: -
j_call: TRBJ2-5
v_call: TRBV15
clone_size: -
cdr3_nt: TGTGCCACCAGCAGAGTTGGGTTAGGGGAGACCCAGTACTTC
cdr3_aa: CATSRVGLGETQYF

d_call: TRBD2
j_call: TRBJ2-2
v_call: TRBV20-1
clone_size: -
cdr3_nt: TGCAGTGCTAGAGTGGTTAGCGGGAGGGACGCCGGGGAGCTGTTTTTT
cdr3_aa: CSARVVSGRDAGELFF

d_call: -
j_call: TRBJ2-7
v_call: TRBV12-3/TRBV12-4
clone_size: -
cdr3_nt: TGTGCCAGCAGTTTCTCCTCCTCCTACGAGCAGTACTTC
cdr3_aa: CASSFSSSYEQYF

d_call: -
j_call: TRBJ2-3
v_call: TRBV9
clone_size: -
cdr3_nt: TGTGCCAGCAGCAACCTCTACGGGGGCACAGATACGCAGTATTTT
cdr3_aa: CASSNLYGGTDTQYF

d_call: -
j_call: TRBJ2-3
v_call: TRBV12-5
clone_size: -
cdr3_nt: TGTGCTAGTGCCCCTTCCTACGATACGCAGTATTTT
cdr3_aa: CASAPSYDTQYF

d_call: -
j_call: TRBJ2-1
v_call: TRBV20-1
clone_size: -
cdr3_nt: TGCAGTGCCGGGCGTTCTGAGCAGTTCTTC
cdr3_aa: CSAGRSEQFF

d_call: -
j_call: TRBJ2-4
v_call: TRBV7-8
clone_size: few
cdr3_nt: TGTGCCAGCAGCTTAGCGAGGGGAAACATTCAGTACTTC
cdr3_aa: CASSLARGNIQYF

d_call: -
j_call: TRBJ2-7
v_call: TRBV20-1
clone_size: -
cdr3_nt: TGCAGTGCTAGAGATCAAGGGCGGGCTAGCTCCTACGAGCAGTACTTC
cdr3_aa: CSARDQGRASSYEQYF

d_call: -
j_call: TRBJ1-1
v_call: TRBV19
clone_size: -
cdr3_nt: TGTGCCAGCAATGCCCCGGGAAGGGGGACTGAAGCTTTCTTT
cdr3_aa: CASNAPGRGTEAFF

d_call: -
j_call: TRBJ2-7
v_call: TRBV29-1
clone_size: -
cdr3_nt: TGCAGCGTTACCGGACAGCAGGCCTACGAGCAGTACTTC
cdr3_aa: CSVTGQQAYEQYF

d_call: -
j_call: TRBJ1-2
v_call: TRBV27
clone_size: few
cdr3_nt: TGTGCCAGTGGAAACCAGTTTACCAGGGGCGGCTACACCTTC
cdr3_aa: CASGNQFTRGGYTF

d_call: TRBD2
j_call: TRBJ2-5
v_call: TRBV11-2
clone_size: few
cdr3_nt: TGTGCCAGCAGCTTAGCGCGGGGGGCGTACCAAGAGACCCAGTACTTC
cdr3_aa: CASSLARGAYQETQYF

d_call: -
j_call: TRBJ2-1
v_call: TRBV27
clone_size: -
cdr3_nt: TGTGCCAGCAACTCGATGGGCAGGCCGTGGGGGAATGAGCAGTTCTTC
cdr3_aa: CASNSMGRPWGNEQFF

d_call: -
j_call: TRBJ2-1
v_call: TRBV20-1
clone_size: few
cdr3_nt: TGCAGTGCTTCCGCGATTTTAAATTTCCCCTACAATGAGCAGTTCTTC
cdr3_aa: CSASAILNFPYNEQFF

d_call: -
j_call: TRBJ1-2
v_call: TRBV7-2
clone_size: few
cdr3_nt: TGTGCCAGCAGCTTCCAGGGGAGTAACTATGGCTACACCTTC
cdr3_aa: CASSFQGSNYGYTF

d_call: -
j_call: TRBJ1-2
v_call: TRBV30
clone_size: -
cdr3_nt: TGTGCCTGGAGTGGTGGCCGGACGGCGGGAGGGACTAACTATGGCTACACCTTC
cdr3_aa: CAWSGGRTAGGTNYGYTF

d_call: -
j_call: TRBJ2-3
v_call: TRBV25-1
clone_size: -
cdr3_nt: TGTGCCAGCAGTGACGAGGGCAGTTTAGATACGCAGTATTTT
cdr3_aa: CASSDEGSLDTQYF

d_call: TRBD1
j_call: TRBJ1-6
v_call: TRBV6-1
clone_size: -
cdr3_nt: TGTGCCAGCCGACAGGGCGGATCGGCCTCCTATAATTCACCCCTCCACTTT
cdr3_aa: CASRQGGSASYNSPLHF

d_call: -
j_call: TRBJ2-7
v_call: TRBV11-3
clone_size: -
cdr3_nt: TGTGCCAGCAGCTCCAGCGCCGGCAGGGGCTACGAGCAGTACTTC
cdr3_aa: CASSSSAGRGYEQYF

d_call: -
j_call: TRBJ1-6
v_call: TRBV7-2
clone_size: -
cdr3_nt: TGTGCCAGCAGCTTAAATCAGGTCCAGAATTCACCCCTCCACTTT
cdr3_aa: CASSLNQVQNSPLHF

d_call: -
j_call: TRBJ2-1
v_call: TRBV20-1
clone_size: -
cdr3_nt: TGCAGTGCCAAAGGGGGTTCATCCTCGTCCTATTCCTACAATGAGCAGTTCTTC
cdr3_aa: CSAKGGSSSSYSYNEQFF

d_call: -
j_call: TRBJ2-7
v_call: TRBV12-3/TRBV12-4
clone_size: few
cdr3_nt: TGTGCCAGCAGTTTGTCTGTTCCCTACGAGCAGTACTTC
cdr3_aa: CASSLSVPYEQYF

d_call: -
j_call: TRBJ2-5
v_call: TRBV18
clone_size: -
cdr3_nt: TGTGCCAGCTCACCAGTTCGAGGGGTGGGGAACCAAGAGACCCAGTACTTC
cdr3_aa: CASSPVRGVGNQETQYF

d_call: -
j_call: TRBJ1-5
v_call: TRBV27
clone_size: large
cdr3_nt: TGTGCCAGCAGTTTATCCGCCGCTAGCAATCAGCCCCAGCATTTT
cdr3_aa: CASSLSAASNQPQHF

d_call: TRBD1
j_call: TRBJ1-5
v_call: TRBV19
clone_size: few
cdr3_nt: TGTGCCAGTAGTGGGGGACAGAACCCTAATCAGCCCCAGCATTTT
cdr3_aa: CASSGGQNPNQPQHF

d_call: TRBD1
j_call: TRBJ1-2
v_call: TRBV4-1
clone_size: -
cdr3_nt: TGCGCCAGCAGCCAAGATTCGACAGGGTGGAACTATGGCTACACCTTC
cdr3_aa: CASSQDSTGWNYGYTF

d_call: -
j_call: TRBJ2-7
v_call: TRBV7-2
clone_size: -
cdr3_nt: TGTGCCAGCAGCTTAGCAAGCGCTACCTCCTACGAGCAGTACTTC
cdr3_aa: CASSLASATSYEQYF

d_call: -
j_call: TRBJ2-5
v_call: TRBV19
clone_size: few
cdr3_nt: TGTGCCAGTAGTACTGGAGTGGGGGTGCGCGAGACCCAGTACTTC
cdr3_aa: CASSTGVGVRETQYF

d_call: -
j_call: TRBJ1-2
v_call: TRBV6-2/TRBV6-3
clone_size: few
cdr3_nt: TGTGCCAGCATCCCTGGGGATGGCTATGGCTACACCTTC
cdr3_aa: CASIPGDGYGYTF

d_call: TRBD1
j_call: TRBJ2-1
v_call: TRBV7-9
clone_size: -
cdr3_nt: TGTGCCAGCAGCTTAGTTGTAGGGACAGGGTGGGGCAATGAGCAGTTCTTC
cdr3_aa: CASSLVVGTGWGNEQFF

d_call: -
j_call: TRBJ1-1
v_call: TRBV6-1
clone_size: -
cdr3_nt: TGTGCCAGCAGTACGGACCCTAGGAGCACTGAAGCTTTCTTT
cdr3_aa: CASSTDPRSTEAFF

d_call: -
j_call: TRBJ2-3
v_call: TRBV19
clone_size: -
cdr3_nt: TGTGCCAGTAGTATCGGACGGATTAGCACAGATACGCAGTATTTT
cdr3_aa: CASSIGRISTDTQYF

d_call: -
j_call: TRBJ1-4
v_call: TRBV10-3
clone_size: -
cdr3_nt: TGTGCCATCAGTGAGTCGGGAGAGGGGGAAAAACTGTTTTTT
cdr3_aa: CAISESGEGEKLFF

d_call: TRBD2
j_call: TRBJ2-3
v_call: TRBV10-3
clone_size: -
cdr3_nt: TGTGCCATAGCGGGGGGCACAGATACGCAGTATTTT
cdr3_aa: CAIAGGTDTQYF

d_call: -
j_call: TRBJ1-3
v_call: TRBV7-2
clone_size: few
cdr3_nt: TGTGCCTGCCGTTTCGAAGGAAACACCATATATTTT
cdr3_aa: CACRFEGNTIYF

d_call: TRBD1
j_call: TRBJ2-1
v_call: TRBV7-3
clone_size: -
cdr3_nt: TGTGCCAGCAGCCAGGGGACAGGGAACAATGAGCAGTTCTTC
cdr3_aa: CASSQGTGNNEQFF

d_call: -
j_call: TRBJ1-1
v_call: TRBV6-5
clone_size: -
cdr3_nt: TGTGCCAGCAGTTCGGTAACCTTAGGAACTGAAGCTTTCTTT
cdr3_aa: CASSSVTLGTEAFF

d_call: TRBD1
j_call: TRBJ1-1
v_call: TRBV19
clone_size: -
cdr3_nt: TGTGCCAGTAGTGGGGGGACAGGCCCGAACACTGAAGCTTTCTTT
cdr3_aa: CASSGGTGPNTEAFF

d_call: TRBD1
j_call: TRBJ1-2
v_call: TRBV6-1
clone_size: -
cdr3_nt: TGTGCCACTCGACTGAGGCCCGGAACAGGGGAGCCCCTCCACTATGGCTACACCTTC
cdr3_aa: CATRLRPGTGEPLHYGYTF

d_call: TRBD2
j_call: TRBJ2-1
v_call: TRBV24-1
clone_size: once
cdr3_nt: TGTGCCACCAGTGCCCCTTGGGGGACTAGCGGGAGTTCTGGCAATGAGCAGTTCTTC
cdr3_aa: CATSAPWGTSGSSGNEQFF

d_call: -
j_call: TRBJ1-4
v_call: TRBV6-2/TRBV6-3
clone_size: -
cdr3_nt: TGTGCCAGCAGCCGGAAGGAAAAACTGTTTTTT
cdr3_aa: CASSRKEKLFF

d_call: -
j_call: TRBJ1-1
v_call: TRBV2
clone_size: -
cdr3_nt: TGTGCCAGCAGTGAGCAGAATCGTGGAGGGAACACTGAAGCTTTCTTT
cdr3_aa: CASSEQNRGGNTEAFF

d_call: TRBD1
j_call: TRBJ2-5
v_call: TRBV6-2/TRBV6-3
clone_size: -
cdr3_nt: TGTGCCAGCAGGGCCTCCGGGACAGGGGGCAGGGAGACCCAGTACTTC
cdr3_aa: CASRASGTGGRETQYF

d_call: -
j_call: TRBJ2-6
v_call: TRBV27
clone_size: -
cdr3_nt: TGTGCCAGCGGCGGGACATTACTATCTGGGGCCAACGTCCTGACTTTC
cdr3_aa: CASGGTLLSGANVLTF

d_call: TRBD1
j_call: TRBJ1-5
v_call: TRBV2
clone_size: -
cdr3_nt: TGTGCCAGCAGTCCAAACAGGGGGCAACAGCCCCAGCATTTT
cdr3_aa: CASSPNRGQQPQHF

d_call: -
j_call: TRBJ2-7
v_call: TRBV11-3
clone_size: -
cdr3_nt: TGTGCCAGCAGCTTGGGCTCCTACGAGCAGTACTTC
cdr3_aa: CASSLGSYEQYF

d_call: TRBD1
j_call: TRBJ2-1
v_call: TRBV7-2
clone_size: -
cdr3_nt: TGTGCCAGCAGCTTAGCTCGGACAGGCTACAATGAGCAGTTCTTC
cdr3_aa: CASSLARTGYNEQFF

d_call: -
j_call: TRBJ2-7
v_call: TRBV6-1
clone_size: -
cdr3_nt: TGTGCCAGCAGGGCTCGGGGAGGCGGGTACGGTAAATCCAGCGAGCAGTACTTC
cdr3_aa: CASRARGGGYGKSSEQYF

d_call: -
j_call: TRBJ1-6
v_call: TRBV20-1
clone_size: few
cdr3_nt: TGCAGTGCTAGTGGCAGGGGAAATTCACCCCTCCACTTT
cdr3_aa: CSASGRGNSPLHF

d_call: -
j_call: TRBJ2-5
v_call: TRBV28
clone_size: -
cdr3_nt: TGTGCCAGCGGCGGAGCCCAAGAGACCCAGTACTTC
cdr3_aa: CASGGAQETQYF